This TCR beta chain was obtained from a study of T cells in Graves' hyperthyroidism and ophthalmopathy. Whole-study findings and limits: The model's output predicted ophthalmopathy at a median of roughly 6 months prior to onset. Blood also contained most expanded thyroid clonotypes above 0.001.

If no ophthalmopathy progression occurred within 18 months, Graves' hyperthyroidism was stable. Clinical symptoms, serum thyroxine and TRAb, thyroid ultrasound and orbital computed tomography were used for the diagnoses. Concerning this clonotype itself: Its target is unknown.

Trimming shortened V by 2 bases and J by 6 bases, and 10 bases separated the two germline ends. Per germline, CDR1 WNHNN and CDR2 SYGVQD (reference sequence). This CDR3 is 13 amino acids long. Template material for amplifying TCR beta CDR3 regions consisted of RNA transcripts. The HTBI primer set was used in a first-round RT-PCR of the TCR CDR3. TCRdb ran MiXCR on the multiplex PCR reads and lists one entry per CDR3 protein. The top ten hold 32% of the sample, which has more than 35,000 distinct CDR3 sequences, more than 40% seen once. The sample comprised peripheral blood or thyroid tissue (not recorded which). This chain uses TRBV10-1 with TRBJ1-2, with D perhaps matching TRBD1 (6 bases). The clonotype originates from a woman between 50 and 59 years old with Graves' hyperthyroidism. The CDR3 is CASSEQGRHGYTF. The CDR3 DNA sequence: TGCGCCAGCAGTGAGCAGGGGAGGCATGGCTACACCTTC.